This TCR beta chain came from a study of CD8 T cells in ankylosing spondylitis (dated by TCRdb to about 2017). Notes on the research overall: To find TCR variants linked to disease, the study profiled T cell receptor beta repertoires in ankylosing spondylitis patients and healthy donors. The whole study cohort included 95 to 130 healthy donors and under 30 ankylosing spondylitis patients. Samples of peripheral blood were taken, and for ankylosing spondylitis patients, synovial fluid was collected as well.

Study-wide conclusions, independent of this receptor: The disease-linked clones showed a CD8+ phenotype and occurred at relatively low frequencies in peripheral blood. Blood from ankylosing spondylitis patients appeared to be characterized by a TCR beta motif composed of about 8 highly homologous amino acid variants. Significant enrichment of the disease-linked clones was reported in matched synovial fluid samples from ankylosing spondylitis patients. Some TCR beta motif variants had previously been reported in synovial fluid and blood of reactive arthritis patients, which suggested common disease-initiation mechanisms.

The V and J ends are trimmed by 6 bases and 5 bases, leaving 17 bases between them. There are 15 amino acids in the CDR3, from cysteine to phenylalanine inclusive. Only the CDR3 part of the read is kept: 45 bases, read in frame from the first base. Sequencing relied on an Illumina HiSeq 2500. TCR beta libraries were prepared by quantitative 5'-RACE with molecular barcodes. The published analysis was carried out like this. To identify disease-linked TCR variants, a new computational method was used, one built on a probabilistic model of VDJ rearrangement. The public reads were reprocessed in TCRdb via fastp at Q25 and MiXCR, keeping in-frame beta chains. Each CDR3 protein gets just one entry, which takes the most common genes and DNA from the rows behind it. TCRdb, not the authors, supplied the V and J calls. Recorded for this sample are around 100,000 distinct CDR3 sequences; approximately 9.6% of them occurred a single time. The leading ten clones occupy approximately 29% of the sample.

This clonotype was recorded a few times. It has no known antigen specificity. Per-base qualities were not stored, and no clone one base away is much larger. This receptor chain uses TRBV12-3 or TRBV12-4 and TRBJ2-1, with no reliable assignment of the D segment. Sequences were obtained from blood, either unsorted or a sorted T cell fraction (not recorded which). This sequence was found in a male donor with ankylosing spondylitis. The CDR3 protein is CASSLKEPPHNEQFF. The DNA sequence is TGTGCCAGCAGCCTCAAGGAACCCCCACACAATGAGCAGTTCTTC.